This T cell receptor beta chain was identified in a study of T-cell memory formation after mild COVID-19. Study context: Each donor largely had its own TCR clusters.

In the case of this clonotype: Its target is not known.

From 5'RACE with constant-segment primers came TCR alpha and TCR beta cDNA libraries that carried sample barcodes and UMIs. TCRdb fed the 5' RACE reads into MiXCR, producing one record per CDR3 protein. The sample shows about 290,000 distinct CDR3 sequences, approximately 15% of them seen only once. Findings of the study overall: Clones contracting day 15 to 85 were balanced CD4/CD8; later expanders leaned CD4+.

Germline trimming cut 1 base from V and 5 bases from J; bases unmatched to any gene: 14. Germline values: CDR1 KGHDR, CDR2 SFDVKD. This CDR3 contains 18 residues. The receptor was isolated from a man younger than 30 who had mild COVID-19 (a few samples of this study predate the infection). Cell type and time point are not known. The chain links TRBV24-1 to TRBJ2-3; TRBD2 agrees at 7 bases. Material for sequencing was PBMCs or a T cell subset sorted from them (not recorded which). This CDR3 reads CATSDFSLQRGGEDTQYF. Here the CDR3 DNA reads TGTGCCACCAGTGATTTCTCGCTGCAGCGGGGAGGGGAAGATACGCAGTATTTT.